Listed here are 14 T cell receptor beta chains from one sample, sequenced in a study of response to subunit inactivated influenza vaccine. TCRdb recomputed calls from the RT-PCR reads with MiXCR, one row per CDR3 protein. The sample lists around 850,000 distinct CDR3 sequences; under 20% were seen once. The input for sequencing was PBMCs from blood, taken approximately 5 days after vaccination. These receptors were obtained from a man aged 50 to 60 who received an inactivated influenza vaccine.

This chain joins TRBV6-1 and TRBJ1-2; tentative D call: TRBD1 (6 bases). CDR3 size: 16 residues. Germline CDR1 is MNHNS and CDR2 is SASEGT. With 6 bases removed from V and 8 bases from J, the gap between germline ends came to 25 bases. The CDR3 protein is CASSPLTGSPSGGYTF. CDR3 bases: TGTGCCAGCAGCCCATTAACAGGGTCTCCCTCTGGGGGCTACACCTTC.

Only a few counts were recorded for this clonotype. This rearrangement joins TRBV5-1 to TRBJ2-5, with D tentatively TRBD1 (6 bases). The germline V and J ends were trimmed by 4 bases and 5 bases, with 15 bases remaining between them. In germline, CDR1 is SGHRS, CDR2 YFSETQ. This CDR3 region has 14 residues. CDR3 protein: CASSVYRVGETQYF. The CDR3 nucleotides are TGCGCCAGCAGCGTCTACAGGGTAGGGGAGACCCAGTACTTC.

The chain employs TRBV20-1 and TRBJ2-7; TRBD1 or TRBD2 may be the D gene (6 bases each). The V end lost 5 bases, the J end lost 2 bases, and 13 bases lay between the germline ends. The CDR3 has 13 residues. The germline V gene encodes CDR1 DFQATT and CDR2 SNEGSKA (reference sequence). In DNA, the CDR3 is TGCAGTGCTGGCCACGGGGGCGCCTACGAGCAGTACTTC. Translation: CSAGHGGAYEQYF.

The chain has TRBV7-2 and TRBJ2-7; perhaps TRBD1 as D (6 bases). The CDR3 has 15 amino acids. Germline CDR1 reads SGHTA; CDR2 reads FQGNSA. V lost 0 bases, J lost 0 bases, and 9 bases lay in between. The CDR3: CASSLATGTSYEQYF. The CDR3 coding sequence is TGTGCCAGCAGCTTAGCTACAGGGACCTCCTACGAGCAGTACTTC.

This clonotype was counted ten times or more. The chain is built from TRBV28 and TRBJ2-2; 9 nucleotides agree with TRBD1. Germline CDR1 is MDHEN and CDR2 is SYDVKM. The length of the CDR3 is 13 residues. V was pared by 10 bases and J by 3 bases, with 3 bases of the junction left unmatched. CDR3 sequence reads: CAIRTGDTGELFF. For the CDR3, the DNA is TGTGCCATTCGGACAGGGGACACCGGGGAGCTGTTTTTT.

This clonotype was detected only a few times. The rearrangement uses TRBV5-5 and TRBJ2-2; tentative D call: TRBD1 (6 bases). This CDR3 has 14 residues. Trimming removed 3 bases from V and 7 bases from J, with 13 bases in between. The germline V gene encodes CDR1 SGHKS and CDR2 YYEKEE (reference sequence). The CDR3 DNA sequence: TGTGCCAGCAGCTCGATGCAGGGGCACGGGGAGCTGTTTTTT. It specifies CASSSMQGHGELFF.

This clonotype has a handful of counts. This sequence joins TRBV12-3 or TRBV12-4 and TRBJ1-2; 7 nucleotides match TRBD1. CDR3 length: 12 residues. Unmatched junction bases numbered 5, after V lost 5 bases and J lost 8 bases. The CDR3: CASSPDRKGYTF. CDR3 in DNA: TGTGCCAGCAGTCCGGACAGGAAGGGCTACACCTTC.

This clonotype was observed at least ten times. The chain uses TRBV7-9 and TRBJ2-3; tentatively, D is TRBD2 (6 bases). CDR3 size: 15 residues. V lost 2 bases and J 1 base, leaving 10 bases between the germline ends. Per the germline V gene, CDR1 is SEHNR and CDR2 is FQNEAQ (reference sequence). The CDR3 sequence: CASSLTREGTDTQYF. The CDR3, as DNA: TGTGCCAGCAGCTTAACCAGGGAGGGCACAGATACGCAGTATTTT.

The CDR3 protein is CASSLELANQPQHF. As DNA, the CDR3 is TGTGCCAGCAGCTTAGAGCTAGCGAATCAGCCCCAGCATTTT. The genes are TRBV11-2 and TRBJ1-5; D not certain. The germline V and J ends were trimmed by 0 bases and 4 bases, with 7 bases remaining between them. This CDR3 contains 14 residues. Germline lookup yields CDR1 SGHAT and CDR2 FQNNGV. Full variable domain (outside the CDR3, taken from reference TRBV11-2 and TRBJ1-5): EAGVAQSPRYKIIEKRQSVAFWCNPISGHATLYWYQQILGQGPKLLIQFQNNGVVDDSQLPKDRFSAERLKGVDSTLKIQPAKLEDSAVYLCASSLELANQPQHFGDGTRLSIL.

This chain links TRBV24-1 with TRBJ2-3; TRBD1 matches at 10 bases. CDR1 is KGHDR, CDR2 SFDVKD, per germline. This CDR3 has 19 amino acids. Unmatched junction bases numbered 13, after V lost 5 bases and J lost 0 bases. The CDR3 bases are TGTGCCACCAGTGGCTTTGCCTCCGGGACAGGGGATAGCACAGATACGCAGTATTTT. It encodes CATSGFASGTGDSTDTQYF.

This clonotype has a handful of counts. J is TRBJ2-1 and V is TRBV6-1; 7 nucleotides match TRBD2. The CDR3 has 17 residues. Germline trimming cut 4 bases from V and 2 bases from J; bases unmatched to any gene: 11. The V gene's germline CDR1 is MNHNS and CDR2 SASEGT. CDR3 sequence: CASSGPRGEGPYNEQFF. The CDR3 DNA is TGTGCCAGCAGTGGGCCCCGTGGGGAGGGACCCTACAATGAGCAGTTCTTC.

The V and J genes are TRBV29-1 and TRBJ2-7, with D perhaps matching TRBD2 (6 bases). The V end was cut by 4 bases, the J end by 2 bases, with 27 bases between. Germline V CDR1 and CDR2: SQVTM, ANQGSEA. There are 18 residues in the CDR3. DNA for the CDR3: TGCAGCGTTGTACCCGGGACTGGGAAGGCGGGACTCCCCTACGAGCAGTACTTC. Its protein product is CSVVPGTGKAGLPYEQYF.

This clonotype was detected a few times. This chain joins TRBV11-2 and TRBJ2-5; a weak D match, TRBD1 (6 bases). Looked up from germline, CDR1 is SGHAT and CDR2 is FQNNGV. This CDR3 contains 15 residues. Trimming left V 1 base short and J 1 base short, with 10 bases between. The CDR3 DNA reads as TGTGCCAGCAGCTTAGTAAACAGGGTCCAAGAGACCCAGTACTTC. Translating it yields CASSLVNRVQETQYF.

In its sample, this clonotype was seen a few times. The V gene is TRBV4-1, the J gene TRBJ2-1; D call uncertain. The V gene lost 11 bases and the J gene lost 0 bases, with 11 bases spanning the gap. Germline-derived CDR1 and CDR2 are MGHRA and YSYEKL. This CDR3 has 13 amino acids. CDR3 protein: CAGGDPSYNEQFF. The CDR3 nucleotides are TGCGCCGGCGGAGATCCCTCCTACAATGAGCAGTTCTTC.